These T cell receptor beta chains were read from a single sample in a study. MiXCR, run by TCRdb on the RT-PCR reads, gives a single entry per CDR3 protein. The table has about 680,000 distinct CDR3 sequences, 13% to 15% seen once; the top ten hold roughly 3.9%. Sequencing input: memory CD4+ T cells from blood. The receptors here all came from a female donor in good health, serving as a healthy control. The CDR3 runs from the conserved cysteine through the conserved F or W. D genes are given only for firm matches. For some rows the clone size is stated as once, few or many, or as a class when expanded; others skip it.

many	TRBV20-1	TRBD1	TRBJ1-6	CSALMTGKNSPLHF	TGCAGTGCCCTCATGACAGGGAAGAATTCACCCCTCCACTTT
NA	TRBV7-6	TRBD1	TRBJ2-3	CASSLGQGSLGTDTQYF	TGTGCCAGCAGCTTGGGACAGGGGTCCCTTGGCACAGATACGCAGTATTTT
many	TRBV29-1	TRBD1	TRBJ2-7	CSVGGTVSYEQYF	TGCAGCGTTGGGGGGACAGTCTCCTACGAGCAGTACTTC
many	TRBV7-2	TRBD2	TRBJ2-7	CASSSGLVGYEQYF	TGTGCCAGCAGCTCCGGACTAGTAGGCTACGAGCAGTACTTC
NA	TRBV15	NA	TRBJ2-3	CATSRDPGAIGDTDTQYF	TGTGCCACCAGCAGAGATCCCGGGGCGATAGGGGACACAGATACGCAGTATTTT
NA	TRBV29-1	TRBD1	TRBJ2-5	CSVAGTGHQPQYF	TGCAGCGTAGCCGGGACAGGGCATCAGCCCCAGTACTTC
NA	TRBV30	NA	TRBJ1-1	CAWSGKGGTEAFF	TGTGCCTGGAGTGGGAAGGGAGGCACTGAAGCTTTCTTT
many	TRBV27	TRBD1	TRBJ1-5	CASSSGQFDQPQHF	TGTGCCAGCAGTTCGGGACAGTTCGATCAGCCCCAGCATTTT
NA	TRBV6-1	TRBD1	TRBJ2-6	CASSLQGAIGANVLTF	TGTGCCAGCAGTTTACAGGGGGCTATTGGGGCCAACGTCCTGACTTTC
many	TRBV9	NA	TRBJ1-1	CASSAFGQSGYRPEAFF	TGTGCCAGCAGCGCCTTCGGACAGAGCGGGTACCGGCCTGAAGCTTTCTTT
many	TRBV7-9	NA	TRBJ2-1	CASSPPGPYNEQFF	TGTGCCAGCAGCCCTCCCGGGCCTTACAATGAGCAGTTCTTC
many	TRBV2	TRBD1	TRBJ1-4	CASTGTGKKLFF	TGTGCCAGCACGGGGACAGGGAAAAAACTGTTTTTT
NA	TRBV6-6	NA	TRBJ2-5	CASSSSGETQYF	TGTGCCAGCAGCTCATCGGGGGAGACCCAGTACTTC
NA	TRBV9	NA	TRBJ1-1	CASSATVGTEAFF	TGTGCCAGCAGCGCGACAGTTGGCACTGAAGCTTTCTTT
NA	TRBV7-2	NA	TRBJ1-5	CASSTLTGRSNQPQHF	TGTGCCAGCAGCACATTAACAGGGCGTAGCAATCAGCCCCAGCATTTT
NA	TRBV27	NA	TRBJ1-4	CASKSNEKLFF	TGTGCCAGCAAGTCTAATGAAAAACTGTTTTTT
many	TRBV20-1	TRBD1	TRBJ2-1	CSAGGGTGINEQFF	TGCAGTGCAGGCGGCGGGACAGGGATCAATGAGCAGTTCTTC
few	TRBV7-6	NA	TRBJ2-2	CASSLYTKNTGELFF	TGTGCCAGCAGCTTATACACGAAGAACACCGGGGAGCTGTTTTTT
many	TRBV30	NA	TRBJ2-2	CAWSERPDTGELFF	TGTGCCTGGAGTGAGAGGCCCGACACCGGGGAGCTGTTTTTT
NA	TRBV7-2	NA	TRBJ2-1	CASSTHGSASGNEQFF	TGTGCCAGCAGCACCCATGGGAGCGCATCAGGCAATGAGCAGTTCTTC
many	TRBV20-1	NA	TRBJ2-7	CSARSRGWTYEQYF	TGCAGTGCAAGATCTAGGGGATGGACCTACGAGCAGTACTTC
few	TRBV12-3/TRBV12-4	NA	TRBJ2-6	CASTGDYGANVLTF	TGTGCCAGCACAGGTGATTACGGGGCCAACGTCCTGACTTTC
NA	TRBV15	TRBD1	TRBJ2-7	CATPRTGSYEQYF	TGTGCCACCCCCAGGACAGGGTCCTACGAGCAGTACTTC
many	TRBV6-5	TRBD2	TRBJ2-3	CASSLVTGGDTQYF	TGTGCCAGCAGTTTAGTTACGGGAGGTGATACGCAGTATTTT
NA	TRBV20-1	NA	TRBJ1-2	CSARPEGDRAYGYTF	TGCAGTGCAAGACCAGAGGGTGACAGAGCCTATGGCTACACCTTC
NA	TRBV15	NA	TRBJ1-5	CATRQTGARGQPQHF	TGTGCCACACGACAAACGGGGGCGCGGGGACAGCCCCAGCATTTT
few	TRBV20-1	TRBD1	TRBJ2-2	CSARKASGTGGYTGELFF	TGCAGTGCTAGGAAAGCGTCCGGGACAGGGGGCTACACCGGGGAGCTGTTTTTT
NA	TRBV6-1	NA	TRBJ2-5	CASSTMIGETQYF	TGTGCCAGCAGCACGATGATCGGAGAGACCCAGTACTTC
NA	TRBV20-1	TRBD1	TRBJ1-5	CSARNPPGQGAANQPQHF	TGCAGTGCTAGAAACCCGCCGGGACAGGGGGCAGCCAATCAGCCCCAGCATTTT
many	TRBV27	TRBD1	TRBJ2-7	CASSFRILRNPGQGPYEQYF	TGTGCCAGCAGTTTTCGAATCTTGCGAAACCCGGGACAGGGTCCCTACGAGCAGTACTTC
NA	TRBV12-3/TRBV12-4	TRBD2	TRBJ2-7	CASSRRTSGIYEQYF	TGTGCCAGCAGTCGAAGGACTAGCGGGATCTACGAGCAGTACTTC
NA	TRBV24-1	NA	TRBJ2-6	CATSDPLGGPWASGANVLTF	TGTGCCACCAGTGACCCGTTGGGGGGTCCTTGGGCCTCTGGGGCCAACGTCCTGACTTTC
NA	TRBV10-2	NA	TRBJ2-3	CASSESFSTDTQYF	TGCGCCAGCAGTGAGTCTTTTAGCACAGATACGCAGTATTTT
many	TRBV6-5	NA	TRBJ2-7	CASSKGDGTYEQYF	TGTGCCAGCAGCAAGGGGGACGGTACCTACGAGCAGTACTTC
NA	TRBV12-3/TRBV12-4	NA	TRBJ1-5	CASRTGLDNQPQHF	TGTGCCAGCAGAACAGGGTTAGACAATCAGCCCCAGCATTTT
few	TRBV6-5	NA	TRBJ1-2	CASSYQFGDPYGYTF	TGTGCCAGCAGTTACCAATTTGGGGACCCCTATGGCTACACCTTC
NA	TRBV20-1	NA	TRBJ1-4	CSARAIGGRGEKLFF	TGCAGTGCTAGAGCCATCGGGGGGAGAGGGGAAAAACTGTTTTTT
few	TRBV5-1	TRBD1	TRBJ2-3	CASRQTGPTDTQYF	TGCGCCAGCCGGCAGACAGGGCCCACAGATACGCAGTATTTT
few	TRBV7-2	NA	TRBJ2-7	CASSFQGGTYEQYF	TGTGCCAGCAGCTTCCAAGGGGGTACCTACGAGCAGTACTTC
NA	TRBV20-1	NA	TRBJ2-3	CSAENTHSDTQYF	TGCAGTGCCGAAAACACCCATTCGGATACGCAGTATTTT
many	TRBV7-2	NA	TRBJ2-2	CASSLNPGNTGELFF	TGTGCCAGCAGCTTAAATCCAGGGAACACCGGGGAGCTGTTTTTT
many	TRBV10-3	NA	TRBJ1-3	CAIGPSGRFSGNTIYF	TGTGCCATCGGACCCTCGGGACGTTTCTCTGGAAACACCATATATTTT
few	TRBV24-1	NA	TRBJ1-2	CATSDQNRGYTF	TGTGCCACCAGTGATCAAAACCGCGGCTACACCTTC
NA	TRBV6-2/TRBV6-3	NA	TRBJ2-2	CASSYPSTGKEGTGELFF	TGTGCCAGCAGTTACCCCTCGACAGGGAAGGAGGGCACCGGGGAGCTGTTTTTT
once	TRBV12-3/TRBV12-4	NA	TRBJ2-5	CASSIRQQLETQYF	TGTGCCAGCAGCATCCGGCAACAGTTGGAGACCCAGTACTTC
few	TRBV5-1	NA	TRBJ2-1	CASKGTGTAYNEQFF	TGCGCCAGCAAGGGAACCGGGACTGCCTACAATGAGCAGTTCTTC
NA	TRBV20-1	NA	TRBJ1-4	CSARPPGWLGEKLFF	TGCAGTGCTAGACCGCCGGGGTGGTTGGGTGAAAAACTGTTTTTT
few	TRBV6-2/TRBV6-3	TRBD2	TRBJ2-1	CASTTPLAGGEGNEQFF	TGTGCCAGCACCACACCCCTTGCGGGGGGCGAGGGGAATGAGCAGTTCTTC
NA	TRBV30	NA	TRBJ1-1	CAWRGTGRWEAFF	TGTGCCTGGAGAGGAACAGGTCGGTGGGAAGCTTTCTTT
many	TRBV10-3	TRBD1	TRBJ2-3	CAATGGPDTQYF	TGTGCCGCCACAGGGGGCCCAGATACGCAGTATTTT